Shown below are 18 T cell receptor beta chains from a single sample sequenced in a study of OX40 agonist ivuxolimab in advanced cancers. The method was immunoSEQ multiplex PCR; TCRdb's version includes in-frame clones alone and lacks a portion of them. The data show about 140,000 clones, roughly 91% seen once. The sample here was CD4+ or CD8+ T cells sorted from blood, taken in a trial of the OX40 agonist ivuxolimab. The receptors were sampled from an adult with an advanced solid tumor such as melanoma, head and neck, liver or kidney cancer.

The rearrangement joins TRBV19 to TRBJ2-1, with D possibly TRBD1 on 5 matching bases. This CDR3 region has 14 residues. Deletions cut 2 bases from V and 5 bases from J, with 10 bases between. Per the germline V gene, CDR1 is LNHDA and CDR2 is SQIVND (reference sequence). CDR3 in amino acids: CASSILQANNEQFF. In nucleotides, the CDR3 is TGTGCCAGTAGTATACTACAGGCTAACAATGAGCAGTTCTTC.

The J gene is TRBJ2-3, the V gene TRBV5-1; TRBD2 matches 10 bases. The ends lost 4 bases at V and 4 bases at J; junction bases unmatched: 15. The length of the CDR3 is 18 residues. Looked up from germline, CDR1 is SGHRS and CDR2 is YFSETQ. The CDR3 DNA follows: TGCGCCAGCAGCCCCGGGGCGCCAGCGGGAGGGAAGGCAGATACGCAGTATTTT. Amino acids: CASSPGAPAGGKADTQYF.

The chain combines TRBV9 with TRBJ1-5; TRBD1 matches 9 bases. J lost 7 bases, V lost 0 bases, and 8 bases had no gene match. The CDR3 loop spans 16 amino acids. In germline, CDR1 is SGDLS, CDR2 YYNGEE. The CDR3 coding sequence is TGTGCCAGCAGCGTAGATCCGGGACAGGGAGGGCAGCCCCAGCATTTT. It specifies CASSVDPGQGGQPQHF.

This chain joins TRBV7-2 and TRBJ1-5; D is possibly TRBD1 (5 bases). There are 16 residues in the CDR3. Germline-derived CDR1 and CDR2 are SGHTA and FQGNSA. Deletions cut 1 base from V and 4 bases from J, with 14 bases between. CDR3 DNA: TGTGCCAGCAGCTTAGAAGGTTCAGGGTGGAATCAGCCCCAGCATTTT. Its translation: CASSLEGSGWNQPQHF. The complete variable domain, with remaining parts taken from reference TRBV7-2 and TRBJ1-5, reads GAGVSQSPSNKVTEKGKDVELRCDPISGHTALYWYRQSLGQGLEFLIYFQGNSAPDKSGLPSDRFSAERTGGSVSTLTIQRTQQEDSAVYLCASSLEGSGWNQPQHFGDGTRLSIL.

The table lists this clone with a count of one. This chain links TRBV4-3 with TRBJ2-7; no reliable D call. Germline V gene sequence: CDR1 LGHNA, CDR2 YSLEER. The CDR3 is 15 amino acids. The germline V and J ends were trimmed by 4 bases and 4 bases, with 17 bases remaining between them. As DNA, the CDR3 is TGCGCCAGCAGCCTCTTAGGTGGGCCGCCTTACGAGCAGTACTTC. Amino acid sequence: CASSLLGGPPYEQYF.

The chain is built from TRBV5-1 and TRBJ2-1, with D tentatively TRBD1 or TRBD2 (6 bases each). This CDR3 region has 16 residues. Trimming cost V 4 bases and J 0 bases, with 14 bases left between them. CDR1 is SGHRS and CDR2 is YFSETQ in the germline V gene. The CDR3 DNA reads TGCGCCAGCAGCATCGGGGGCGGTTCCTCCTACAATGAGCAGTTCTTC. Translating gives CASSIGGGSSYNEQFF.

The chain carries TRBV4-1 and TRBJ2-7, with 9 bases that match TRBD1. The CDR3 is made up of 14 amino acids. Germline values: CDR1 MGHRA, CDR2 YSYEKL. J was trimmed by 3 bases and V by 5 bases; bases with no gene match: 5. The CDR3 loop reads CASSKPGQGYEQYF. Written as DNA, the CDR3 is TGCGCCAGCAGCAAACCGGGACAGGGCTACGAGCAGTACTTC.

The CDR3 spells CASSIRRGPSAFF. In nucleotides, the CDR3 is TGTGCCAGTAGTATACGTCGGGGGCCATCGGCTTTCTTT. This chain links TRBV19 with TRBJ1-1; possibly TRBD1 for D (6 bases). The CDR3 covers 13 residues. Per germline, CDR1 LNHDA and CDR2 SQIVND (reference sequence). Trimming took 2 bases from V and 11 from J, leaving 15 bases between them.

This clone was seen a few times. CDR3: CAWSLTPGLLTEAFF. The CDR3 region has the DNA TGTGCCTGGTCCTTAACCCCCGGCCTGTTAACTGAAGCTTTCTTT. The chain employs TRBV30 and TRBJ1-1; D gene unclear. The CDR3 consists of 15 residues. Trimming left V 5 bases short and J 5 bases short, with 21 bases between. Germline V gene sequence: CDR1 GTSNPN, CDR2 SVGIG (reference sequence).

The chain is built from TRBV19 and TRBJ1-5, with D unresolved. V shed 3 bases and J shed 4 bases, with 16 bases lying between them. Germline loops: CDR1 LNHDA, CDR2 SQIVND (reference sequence). This CDR3 is 16 amino acids long. The CDR3 region has the DNA TGTGCCAGTAGTATCCGGGTTGGGAATCGGAATCAGCCCCAGCATTTT. Amino acid sequence: CASSIRVGNRNQPQHF.

This clone was seen once. The chain uses TRBV7-9 and TRBJ2-7; 10 bases match TRBD2. CDR3 length equals 17 residues. V lost 5 bases to trimming and J lost 2 bases; unmatched junction nucleotides: 12. Germline CDR1 reads SEHNR; CDR2 reads FQNEAQ (reference sequence). The CDR3 DNA is TGTGCCAGCAGCCCTCGTCGGGCTAGCGGGAGCACCTACGAGCAGTACTTC. Translation gives CASSPRRASGSTYEQYF.

V is TRBV7-2 and J is TRBJ1-3; the D is unclear. The V gene lost 2 bases and the J gene lost 0 bases, with 11 bases spanning the gap. The germline V gene encodes CDR1 SGHTA and CDR2 FQGNSA. The CDR3 has 16 amino acids. DNA of the CDR3: TGTGCCAGCAGCTTATGGGATTTCAGCTCTGGAAACACCATATATTTT. Translation: CASSLWDFSSGNTIYF.

The CDR3 DNA reads TGCGCCAGCAGCTTGATGACAGATGGCTACACCTTC. It specifies CASSLMTDGYTF. This chain connects TRBV5-1 to TRBJ1-2; TRBD1 might be the D (5 bases). V dropped 1 base and J dropped 6 bases, with 7 bases sitting between them. Looked up from germline, CDR1 is SGHRS and CDR2 is YFSETQ. The CDR3 totals 12 residues.

This clone was seen a single time. This chain uses TRBV20-1 with TRBJ2-1; no definite D call. V was shortened by 3 bases and J by 9 bases, with 9 bases between the two germline ends. The length of the CDR3 is 11 residues. CDR1 is DFQATT, CDR2 SNEGSKA, per germline (reference sequence). DNA for the CDR3: TGCAGTGCTAGTGGCGTTACTGAGCAGTTCTTC. Protein product: CSASGVTEQFF.

This clone has just a few counts. The gene calls are TRBV29-1 and TRBJ1-1; the D gene is possibly TRBD1 (6 bases). The CDR3 spans 13 residues. Germline V gene sequence: CDR1 SQVTM, CDR2 ANQGSEA. Trimming removed 3 bases from V and 1 base from J, with 9 bases in between. This CDR3 reads CSVDGDKNTEAFF. The CDR3 DNA reads as TGCAGCGTTGATGGGGACAAGAACACTGAAGCTTTCTTT. Based on the CDR3 plus reference TRBV29-1 and TRBJ1-1, the full variable domain is SAVISQKPSRDICQRGTSLTIQCQVDSQVTMMFWYRQQPGQSLTLIATANQGSEATYESGFVIDKFPISRPNLTFSTLTVSNMSPEDSSIYLCSVDGDKNTEAFFGQGTRLTVV.

In the case of this clone: The same CDR3 arises from other DNA sequences in this sample as well. The V gene is TRBV6-1, the J gene TRBJ1-5; no definite D call. This CDR3 has 13 amino acids. Between the trimmed V and J ends, which lost 2 bases and 3 bases, there was a span of 5 bases. Per germline, CDR1 MNHNS and CDR2 SASEGT. Here the CDR3 DNA reads TGTGCCAGCAGTGAATATGTCAATCAGCCCCAGCATTTT. Its translation is CASSEYVNQPQHF.

The CDR3 DNA follows: TGTGCCAGCAGTTCGCCCTCTGGGGGGAGGGCCAAAAACATTCAGTACTTC. Residues: CASSSPSGGRAKNIQYF. The V gene is TRBV28, the J gene TRBJ2-4, with a weak D call TRBD2 (6 bases). From germline, CDR1 is MDHEN and CDR2 SYDVKM. The CDR3 is made up of 17 amino acids. With 4 bases removed from V and 1 base from J, the gap between germline ends came to 17 bases.

The chain links TRBV6-5 to TRBJ2-1; the match to TRBD2 covers 12 bases. J lost 4 bases, V lost 6 bases, and 1 base had no gene match. There are 14 residues in the CDR3. The V gene's germline CDR1 is MNHEY and CDR2 SVGAGI. The CDR3 sequence is CASRLAGGYNEQFF. For the CDR3, the DNA is TGTGCCAGCAGGCTAGCGGGGGGGTACAATGAGCAGTTCTTC.